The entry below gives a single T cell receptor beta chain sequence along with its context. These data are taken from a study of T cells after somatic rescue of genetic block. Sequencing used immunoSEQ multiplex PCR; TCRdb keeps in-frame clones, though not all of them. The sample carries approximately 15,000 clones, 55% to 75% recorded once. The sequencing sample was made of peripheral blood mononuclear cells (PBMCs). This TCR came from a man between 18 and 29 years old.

CDR3 DNA: TGTGCCAGCAGCTTCCTGCGACAGGGGGCTCAGCAGGGCTACACCTTC. Its protein product is CASSFLRQGAQQGYTF. The genes are TRBV9 and TRBJ1-2; 10 nucleotides align to TRBD1. The V gene end was trimmed by 4 bases and the J gene end by 8 bases; junction bases not matched to a gene: 14. The CDR3 length is 16 residues. Germline-derived CDR1 and CDR2 are SGDLS and YYNGEE.